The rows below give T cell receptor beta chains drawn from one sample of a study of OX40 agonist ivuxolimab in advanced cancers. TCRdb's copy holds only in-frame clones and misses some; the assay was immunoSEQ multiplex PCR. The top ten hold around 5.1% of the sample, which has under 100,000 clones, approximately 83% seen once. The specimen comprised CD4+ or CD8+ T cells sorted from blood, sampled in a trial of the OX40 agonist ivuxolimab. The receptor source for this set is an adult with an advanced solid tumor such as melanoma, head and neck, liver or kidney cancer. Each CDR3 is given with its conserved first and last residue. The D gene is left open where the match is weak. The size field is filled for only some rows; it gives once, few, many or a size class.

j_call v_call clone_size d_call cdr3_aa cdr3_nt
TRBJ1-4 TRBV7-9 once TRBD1 CASSLRLATGVEKLFF TGTGCCAGCAGCTTAAGGCTTGCGACAGGGGTTGAAAAACTGTTTTTT
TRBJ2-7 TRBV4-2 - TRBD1 CASSPSGMRTGFSHEQYF TGTGCCAGCAGCCCCTCGGGTATGCGGACAGGGTTTTCCCACGAGCAGTACTTC
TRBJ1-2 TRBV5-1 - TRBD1 CASSWTGGGNGYTF TGCGCCAGCAGCTGGACAGGGGGCGGAAATGGCTACACCTTC
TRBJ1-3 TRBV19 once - CASSILVGGSGNTIYF TGTGCCAGTAGTATTCTGGTCGGAGGTTCTGGAAACACCATATATTTT
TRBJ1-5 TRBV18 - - CASSPVGGNQPQHF TGTGCCAGCTCCCCCGTAGGGGGCAATCAGCCCCAGCATTTT
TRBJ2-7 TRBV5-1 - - CASSLSASTYEQYF TGCGCCAGCAGCTTGTCGGCTAGCACCTACGAGCAGTACTTC
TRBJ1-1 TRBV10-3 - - CAISGAGGYTEAFF TGTGCCATCAGTGGAGCAGGTGGCTACACTGAAGCTTTCTTT
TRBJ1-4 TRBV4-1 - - CASSGGIKEKLFF TGCGCCAGCAGCGGGGGTATTAAGGAAAAACTGTTTTTT
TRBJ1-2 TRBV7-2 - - CASSQRGQQGDGYTF TGTGCCAGCAGCCAAAGGGGCCAACAGGGTGATGGCTACACCTTC
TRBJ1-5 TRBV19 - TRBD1 CASSSRTGTDSNQPQHF TGTGCCAGTAGTAGCAGGACAGGTACTGATAGCAATCAGCCCCAGCATTTT
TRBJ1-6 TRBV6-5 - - CASSYLPRNSPLHF TGTGCCAGCAGTTACTTACCACGGAATTCACCCCTCCACTTT
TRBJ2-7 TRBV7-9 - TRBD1 CASSGAWAGGDEQYF TGTGCCAGCAGCGGGGCTTGGGCAGGGGGCGACGAGCAGTACTTC
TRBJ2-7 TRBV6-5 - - CASSSPTDYEQYF TGTGCCAGCAGTTCCCCGACGGATTACGAGCAGTACTTC
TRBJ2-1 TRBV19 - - CASSISGGQSGQFF TGTGCCAGTAGTATCTCGGGGGGACAATCAGGGCAGTTCTTC
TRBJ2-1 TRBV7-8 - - CASSLDNEQFF TGTGCCAGCAGCTTGGACAATGAGCAGTTCTTC
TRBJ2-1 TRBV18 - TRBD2 CASSPDGGNEQFF TGTGCCAGCTCACCAGACGGGGGGAATGAGCAGTTCTTC
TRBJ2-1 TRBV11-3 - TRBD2 CASSLEVGRGSYNEQFF TGTGCCAGCAGCTTAGAAGTTGGGCGGGGGTCCTACAATGAGCAGTTCTTC
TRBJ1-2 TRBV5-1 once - CASSLGGYGYTF TGCGCCAGCAGCCTCGGGGGCTATGGCTACACCTTC
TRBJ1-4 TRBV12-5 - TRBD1 CASAGTGGEKLFF TGTGCTAGTGCCGGGACAGGAGGCGAAAAACTGTTTTTT
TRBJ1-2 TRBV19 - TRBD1 CASTDHRGFRYGYTF TGTGCCAGTACCGACCACAGGGGCTTCAGATATGGCTACACCTTC
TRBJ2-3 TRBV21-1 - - CASSLRQGMGTDTQYF TGTGCCAGCAGCCTCCGACAGGGAATGGGCACGGATACGCAGTATTTT
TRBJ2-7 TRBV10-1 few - CASSESMFYEQYF TGCGCCAGCAGTGAGTCTATGTTCTACGAGCAGTACTTC
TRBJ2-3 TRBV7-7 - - CASSPRGGDTQYF TGTGCCAGCAGCCCCAGGGGTGGGGATACGCAGTATTTT
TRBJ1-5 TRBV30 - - CAWIRVAWGAGNQPQHF TGTGCCTGGATTAGGGTTGCATGGGGCGCCGGCAATCAGCCCCAGCATTTT
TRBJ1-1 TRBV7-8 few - CASSSATGATEAFF TGTGCCAGCAGCTCCGCGACGGGGGCCACTGAAGCTTTCTTT
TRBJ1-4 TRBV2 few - CASSRDSNEKLFF TGTGCCAGCAGCCGGGACTCAAATGAAAAACTGTTTTTT
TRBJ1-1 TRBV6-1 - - CASSAADSRGDTEAFF TGTGCCAGCAGTGCCGCGGACTCTAGGGGGGACACTGAAGCTTTCTTT
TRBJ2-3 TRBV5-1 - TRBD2 CASSLGSSGGSDTQYF TGCGCCAGCAGCTTGGGGTCTAGCGGGGGCTCAGATACGCAGTATTTT
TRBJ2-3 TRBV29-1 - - CSPRFTDTQYF TGCAGCCCACGCTTCACAGATACGCAGTATTTT
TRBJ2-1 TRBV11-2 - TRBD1 CASSRPGTGGWNEQFF TGTGCCAGCAGCAGGCCCGGGACAGGGGGTTGGAATGAGCAGTTCTTC
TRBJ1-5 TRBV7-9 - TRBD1 CASSQGTGYSNQPQHF TGTGCCAGCAGCCAAGGGACAGGGTATAGCAATCAGCCCCAGCATTTT
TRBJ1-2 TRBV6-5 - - CASSYSGSPGNGYTF TGTGCCAGCAGTTACTCGGGGTCCCCAGGTAATGGCTACACCTTC
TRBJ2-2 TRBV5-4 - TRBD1 CASSPGGAGGELFF TGTGCCAGCAGTCCAGGGGGCGCGGGCGGGGAGCTGTTTTTT
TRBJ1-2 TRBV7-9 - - CASSLGWDKLSYGYTF TGTGCCAGCAGCTTAGGTTGGGACAAGTTGTCCTATGGCTACACCTTC
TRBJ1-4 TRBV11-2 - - CASSKEVRATNEKLFF TGTGCCAGCAGCAAAGAGGTCCGAGCAACTAATGAAAAACTGTTTTTT
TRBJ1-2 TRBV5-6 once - CASSLGQDYGYTF TGTGCCAGCAGCTTGGGACAGGACTATGGCTACACCTTC
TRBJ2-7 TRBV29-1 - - CSVRGVSEQYF TGCAGCGTCCGCGGGGTGAGCGAGCAGTACTTC